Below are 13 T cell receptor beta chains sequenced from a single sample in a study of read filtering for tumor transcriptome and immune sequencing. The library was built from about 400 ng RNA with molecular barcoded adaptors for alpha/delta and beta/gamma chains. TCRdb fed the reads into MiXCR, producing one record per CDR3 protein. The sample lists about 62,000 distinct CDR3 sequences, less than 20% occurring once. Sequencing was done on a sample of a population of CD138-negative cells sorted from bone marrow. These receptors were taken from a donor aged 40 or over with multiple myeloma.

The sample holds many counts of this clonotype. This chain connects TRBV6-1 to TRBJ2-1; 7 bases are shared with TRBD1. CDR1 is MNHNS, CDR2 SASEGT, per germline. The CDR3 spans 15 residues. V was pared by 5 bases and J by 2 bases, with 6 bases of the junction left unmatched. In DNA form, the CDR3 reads TGTGCCAGCAGTCTGACAGGGCAAACCTACAATGAGCAGTTCTTC. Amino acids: CASSLTGQTYNEQFF.

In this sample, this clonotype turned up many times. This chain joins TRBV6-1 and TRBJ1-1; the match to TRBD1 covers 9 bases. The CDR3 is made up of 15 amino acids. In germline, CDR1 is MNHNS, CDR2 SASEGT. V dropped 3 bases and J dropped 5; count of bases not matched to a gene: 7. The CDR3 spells CASSEGQGGRTEAFF. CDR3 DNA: TGTGCCAGCAGTGAGGGACAGGGAGGGAGGACTGAAGCTTTCTTT.

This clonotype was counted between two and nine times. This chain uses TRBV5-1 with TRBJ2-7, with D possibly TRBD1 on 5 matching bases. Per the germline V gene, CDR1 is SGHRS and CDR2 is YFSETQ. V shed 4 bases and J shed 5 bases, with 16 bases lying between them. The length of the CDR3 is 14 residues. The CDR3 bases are TGCGCCAGCAGCCCCCAAGAAGGGGTCCACGAGCAGTACTTC. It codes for CASSPQEGVHEQYF.

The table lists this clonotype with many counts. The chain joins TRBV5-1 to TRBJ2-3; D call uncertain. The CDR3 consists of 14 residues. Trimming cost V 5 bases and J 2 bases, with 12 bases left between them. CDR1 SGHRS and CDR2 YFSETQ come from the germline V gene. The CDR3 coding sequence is TGCGCCAGCAGAAAGGACGTCAACACAGATACGCAGTATTTT. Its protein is CASRKDVNTDTQYF.

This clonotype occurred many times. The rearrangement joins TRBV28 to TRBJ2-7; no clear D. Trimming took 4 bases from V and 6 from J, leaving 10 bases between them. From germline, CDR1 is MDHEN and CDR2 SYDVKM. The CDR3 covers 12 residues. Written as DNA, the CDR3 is TGTGCCAGCAGTTCCCCTGGCCTCGAGCAGTACTTC. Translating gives CASSSPGLEQYF.

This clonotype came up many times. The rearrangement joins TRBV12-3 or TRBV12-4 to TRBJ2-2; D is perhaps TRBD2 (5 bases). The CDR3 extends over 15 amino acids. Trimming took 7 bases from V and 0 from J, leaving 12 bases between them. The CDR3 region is CASTPDSPNTGELFF. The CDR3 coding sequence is TGTGCCAGCACCCCGGACTCTCCGAACACCGGGGAGCTGTTTTTT.

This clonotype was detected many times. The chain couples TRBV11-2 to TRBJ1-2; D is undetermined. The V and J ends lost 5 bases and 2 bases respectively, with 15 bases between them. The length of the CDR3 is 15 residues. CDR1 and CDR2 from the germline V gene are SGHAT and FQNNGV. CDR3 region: CASSPLTGSNYGYTF. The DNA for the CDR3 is TGTGCCAGCAGCCCATTGACTGGGAGCAACTATGGCTACACCTTC. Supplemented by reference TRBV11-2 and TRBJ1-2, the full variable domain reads EAGVAQSPRYKIIEKRQSVAFWCNPISGHATLYWYQQILGQGPKLLIQFQNNGVVDDSQLPKDRFSAERLKGVDSTLKIQPAKLEDSAVYLCASSPLTGSNYGYTFGSGTRLTVV.

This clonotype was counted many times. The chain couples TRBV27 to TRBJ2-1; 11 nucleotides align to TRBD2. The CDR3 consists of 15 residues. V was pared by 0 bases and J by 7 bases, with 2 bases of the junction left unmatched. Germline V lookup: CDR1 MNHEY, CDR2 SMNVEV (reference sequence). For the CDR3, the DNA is TGTGCCAGCAGTTTATCTACTAGCGGGAGTAATGAGCAGTTCTTC. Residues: CASSLSTSGSNEQFF.

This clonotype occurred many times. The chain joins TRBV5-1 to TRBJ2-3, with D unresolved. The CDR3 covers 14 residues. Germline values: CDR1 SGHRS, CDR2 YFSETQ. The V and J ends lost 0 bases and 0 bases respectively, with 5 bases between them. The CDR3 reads CASSLGESTDTQYF. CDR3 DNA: TGCGCCAGCAGCTTGGGGGAAAGCACAGATACGCAGTATTTT. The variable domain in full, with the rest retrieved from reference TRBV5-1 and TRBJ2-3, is KAGVTQTPRYLIKTRGQQVTLSCSPISGHRSVSWYQQTPGQGLQFLFEYFSETQRNKGNFPGRFSGRQFSNSRSEMNVSTLELGDSALYLCASSLGESTDTQYFGPGTRLTVL.

CDR3: CASSQAAWGQEFHEQYF. Here the CDR3 DNA reads TGCGCCAGCAGTCAAGCCGCGTGGGGACAGGAGTTTCACGAGCAGTACTTC. The gene calls are TRBV23-1 and TRBJ2-7; 8 bases align to TRBD1. TRBV23-1 has ORF status, its function being uncertain. The CDR3 contains 17 residues. V lost 2 bases to trimming and J lost 5 bases; unmatched junction nucleotides: 14.

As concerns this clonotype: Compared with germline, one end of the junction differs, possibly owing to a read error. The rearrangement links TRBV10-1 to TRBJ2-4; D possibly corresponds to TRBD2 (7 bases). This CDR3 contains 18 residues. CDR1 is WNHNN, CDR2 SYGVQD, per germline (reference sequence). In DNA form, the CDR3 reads TGCGCCAGCAGTGAACCACCCACAGGGCGACTAGCCAAAAACATTCTGTACTTC. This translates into CASSEPPTGRLAKNILYF.

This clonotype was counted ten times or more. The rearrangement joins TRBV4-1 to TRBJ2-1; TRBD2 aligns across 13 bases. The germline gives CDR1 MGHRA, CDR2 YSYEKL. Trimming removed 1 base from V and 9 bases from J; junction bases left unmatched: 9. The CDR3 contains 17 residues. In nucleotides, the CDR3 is TGCGCCAGCAGCCAAGTACTGTCGGGACTAGCGGGACGTGAGCAGTTCTTC. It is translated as CASSQVLSGLAGREQFF.

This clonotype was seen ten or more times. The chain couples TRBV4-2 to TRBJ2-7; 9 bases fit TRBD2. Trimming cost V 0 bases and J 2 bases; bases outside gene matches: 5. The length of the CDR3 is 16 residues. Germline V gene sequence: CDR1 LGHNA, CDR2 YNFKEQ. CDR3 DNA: TGTGCCAGCAGCCAAGATATGCGGGGGGGAACCTACGAGCAGTACTTC. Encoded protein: CASSQDMRGGTYEQYF.